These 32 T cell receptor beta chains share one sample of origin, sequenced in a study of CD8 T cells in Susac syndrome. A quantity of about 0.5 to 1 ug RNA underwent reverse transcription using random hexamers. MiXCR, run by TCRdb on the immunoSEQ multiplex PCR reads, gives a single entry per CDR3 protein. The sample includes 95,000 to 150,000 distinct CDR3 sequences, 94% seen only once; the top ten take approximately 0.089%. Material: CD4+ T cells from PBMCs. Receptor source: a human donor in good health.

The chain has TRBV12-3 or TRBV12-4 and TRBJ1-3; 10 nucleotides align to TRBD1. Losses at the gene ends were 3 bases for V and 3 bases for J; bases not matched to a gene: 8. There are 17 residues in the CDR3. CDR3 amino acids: CASSLGRQGASGNTIYF. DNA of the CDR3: TGTGCCAGCAGTTTGGGCCGACAGGGGGCAAGTGGAAACACCATATATTTT.

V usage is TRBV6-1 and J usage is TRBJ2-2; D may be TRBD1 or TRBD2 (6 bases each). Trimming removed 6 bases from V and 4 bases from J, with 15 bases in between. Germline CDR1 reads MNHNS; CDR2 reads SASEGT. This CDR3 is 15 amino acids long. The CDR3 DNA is TGTGCCAGCAGGATAGGGGGGATCAGCACCGGGGAGCTGTTTTTT. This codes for CASRIGGISTGELFF.

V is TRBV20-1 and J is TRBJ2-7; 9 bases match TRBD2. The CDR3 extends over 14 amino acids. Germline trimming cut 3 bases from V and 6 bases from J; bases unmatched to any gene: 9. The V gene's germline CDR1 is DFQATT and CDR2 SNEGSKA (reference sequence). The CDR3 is CSASLAGGPGEQYF. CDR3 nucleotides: TGCAGTGCTAGTTTGGCGGGAGGGCCGGGCGAGCAGTACTTC.

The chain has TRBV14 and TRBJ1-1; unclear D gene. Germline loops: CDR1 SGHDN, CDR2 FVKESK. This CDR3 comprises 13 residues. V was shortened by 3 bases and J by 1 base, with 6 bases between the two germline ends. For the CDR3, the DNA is TGTGCCAGCAGCCATGGAGCGAACACTGAAGCTTTCTTT. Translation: CASSHGANTEAFF.

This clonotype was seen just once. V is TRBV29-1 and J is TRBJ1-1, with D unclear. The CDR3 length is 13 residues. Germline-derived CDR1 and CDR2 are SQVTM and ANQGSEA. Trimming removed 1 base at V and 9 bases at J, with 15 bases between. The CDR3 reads CSVEGRNLPQAFF. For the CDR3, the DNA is TGCAGCGTTGAAGGTCGTAATTTGCCCCAAGCTTTCTTT.

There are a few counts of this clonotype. CDR3 loop: CSVEEGTRGTQYF. The CDR3 nucleotides read TGCAGCGTGGAGGAAGGGACACGGGGAACCCAGTACTTC. This chain joins TRBV29-1 and TRBJ2-7; TRBD1 is a possible D gene (6 bases). CDR3 length equals 13 residues. CDR1 and CDR2 (germline): SQVTM, ANQGSEA. V shed 6 bases and J shed 10 bases, with 22 bases lying between them.

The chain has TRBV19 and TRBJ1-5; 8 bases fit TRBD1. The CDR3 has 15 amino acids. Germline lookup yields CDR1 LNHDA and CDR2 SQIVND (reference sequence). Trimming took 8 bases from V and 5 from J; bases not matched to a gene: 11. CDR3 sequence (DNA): TGTGCCAGTCGAGACAGGGGCCGACCTGATCAGCCCCAGCATTTT. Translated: CASRDRGRPDQPQHF.

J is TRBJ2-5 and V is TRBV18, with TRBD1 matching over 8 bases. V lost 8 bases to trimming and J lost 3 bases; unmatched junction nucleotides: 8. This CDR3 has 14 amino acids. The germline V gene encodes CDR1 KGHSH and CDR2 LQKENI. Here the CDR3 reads CASRGSGQEETQYF. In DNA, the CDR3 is TGTGCCAGCCGCGGATCGGGACAGGAAGAGACCCAGTACTTC.

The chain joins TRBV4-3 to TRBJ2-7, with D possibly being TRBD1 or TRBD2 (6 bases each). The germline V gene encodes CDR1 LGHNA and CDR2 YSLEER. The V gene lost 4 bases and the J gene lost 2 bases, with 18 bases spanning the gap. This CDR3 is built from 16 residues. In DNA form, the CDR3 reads TGCGCCAGCAGCCCTGCGTCTGGGGGGCGTCCCTACGAGCAGTACTTC. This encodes CASSPASGGRPYEQYF.

The CDR3: CASGRGLAGNNEQFF. In nucleotides, the CDR3 is TGTGCCAGCGGTCGAGGGCTAGCGGGAAACAATGAGCAGTTCTTC. V usage is TRBV6-2 or TRBV6-3 and J usage is TRBJ2-1, with 9 nucleotides matching TRBD2. V gave up 8 bases and J gave up 5 bases; unmatched junction bases: 10. CDR1 and CDR2 (germline): MNHEY, SVGEGT. This CDR3 spans 15 amino acids.

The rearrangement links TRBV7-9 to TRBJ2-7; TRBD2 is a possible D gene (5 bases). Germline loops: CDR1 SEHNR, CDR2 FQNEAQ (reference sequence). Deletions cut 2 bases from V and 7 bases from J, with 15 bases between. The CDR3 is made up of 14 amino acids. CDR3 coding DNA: TGTGCCAGCAGCTTAAGCGGAGGCCTGGGAGAGCAGTACTTC. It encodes CASSLSGGLGEQYF.

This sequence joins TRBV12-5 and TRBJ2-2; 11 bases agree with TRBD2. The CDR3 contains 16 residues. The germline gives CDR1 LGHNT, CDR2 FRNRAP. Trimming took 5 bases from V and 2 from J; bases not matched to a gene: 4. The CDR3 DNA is TGTGCTAGTGGTCCGGGGACTAGCGGTAACACCGGGGAGCTGTTTTTT. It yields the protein CASGPGTSGNTGELFF.

In DNA, the CDR3 is TGCGCCAGCAGCAGTACAGGGGGGGATAATGAAGCTTTCTTT. This encodes CASSSTGGDNEAFF. This chain uses TRBV5-1 with TRBJ1-1; TRBD1 aligns across 8 bases. Trimming removed 4 bases from V and 7 bases from J; junction bases left unmatched: 9. The CDR3 loop spans 14 amino acids. Looked up from germline, CDR1 is SGHRS and CDR2 is YFSETQ.

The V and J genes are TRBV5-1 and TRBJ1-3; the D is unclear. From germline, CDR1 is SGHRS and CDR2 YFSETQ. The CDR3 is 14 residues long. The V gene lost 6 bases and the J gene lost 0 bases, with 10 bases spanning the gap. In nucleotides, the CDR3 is TGCGCCAGCAAGAGTCAGAGCTCTGGAAACACCATATATTTT. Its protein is CASKSQSSGNTIYF.

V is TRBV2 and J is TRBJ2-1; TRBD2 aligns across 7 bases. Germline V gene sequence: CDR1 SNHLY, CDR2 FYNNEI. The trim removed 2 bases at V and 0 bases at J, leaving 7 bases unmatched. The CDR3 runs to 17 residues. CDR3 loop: CASSEITSVSSYNEQFF. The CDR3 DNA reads TGTGCCAGCAGTGAAATTACTAGCGTTAGCTCCTACAATGAGCAGTTCTTC. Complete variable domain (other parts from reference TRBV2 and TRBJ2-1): EPEVTQTPSHQVTQMGQEVILRCVPISNHLYFYWYRQILGQKVEFLVSFYNNEISEKSEIFDDQFSVERPDGSNFTLKIRSTKLEDSAMYFCASSEITSVSSYNEQFFGPGTRLTVL.

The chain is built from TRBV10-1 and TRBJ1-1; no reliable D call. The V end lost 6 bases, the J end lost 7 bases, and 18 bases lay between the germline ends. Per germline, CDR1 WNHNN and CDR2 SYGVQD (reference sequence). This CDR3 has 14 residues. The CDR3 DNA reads TGCGCCAGCAGGGGAGAGGAGGGAACGGGTGAAGCTTTCTTT. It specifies CASRGEEGTGEAFF.

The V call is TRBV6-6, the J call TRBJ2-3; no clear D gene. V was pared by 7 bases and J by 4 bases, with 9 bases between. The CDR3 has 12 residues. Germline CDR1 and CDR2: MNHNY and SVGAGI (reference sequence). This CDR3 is CASNPTSDTQYF. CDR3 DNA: TGTGCCAGCAACCCTACGTCAGATACGCAGTATTTT.

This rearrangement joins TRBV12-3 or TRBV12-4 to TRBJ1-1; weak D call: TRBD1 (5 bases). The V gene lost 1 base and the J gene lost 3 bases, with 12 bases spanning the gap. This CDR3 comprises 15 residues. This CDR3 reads CASSLGGGWDTEAFF. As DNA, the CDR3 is TGTGCCAGCAGTTTAGGTGGGGGGTGGGACACTGAAGCTTTCTTT.

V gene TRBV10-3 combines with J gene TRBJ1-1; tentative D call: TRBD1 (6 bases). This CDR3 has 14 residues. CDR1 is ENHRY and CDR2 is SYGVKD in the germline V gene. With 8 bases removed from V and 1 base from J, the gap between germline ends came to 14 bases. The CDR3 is CAIRGEQGNTEAFF. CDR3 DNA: TGTGCCATCCGCGGGGAACAGGGGAACACTGAAGCTTTCTTT.

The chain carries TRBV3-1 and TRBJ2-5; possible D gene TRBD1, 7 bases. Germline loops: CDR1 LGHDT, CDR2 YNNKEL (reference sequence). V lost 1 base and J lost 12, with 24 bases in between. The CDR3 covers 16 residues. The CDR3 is CASSQGSFPAGTAKYF. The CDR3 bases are TGTGCCAGCAGCCAAGGTTCTTTCCCGGCGGGGACAGCAAAGTACTTC.

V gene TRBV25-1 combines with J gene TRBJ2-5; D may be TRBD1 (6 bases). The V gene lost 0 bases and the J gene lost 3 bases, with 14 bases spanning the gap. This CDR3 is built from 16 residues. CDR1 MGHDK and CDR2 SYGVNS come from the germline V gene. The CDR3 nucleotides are TGTGCCAGCAGTGAATATTCCGGGACACCAAAAGAGACCCAGTACTTC. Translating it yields CASSEYSGTPKETQYF.

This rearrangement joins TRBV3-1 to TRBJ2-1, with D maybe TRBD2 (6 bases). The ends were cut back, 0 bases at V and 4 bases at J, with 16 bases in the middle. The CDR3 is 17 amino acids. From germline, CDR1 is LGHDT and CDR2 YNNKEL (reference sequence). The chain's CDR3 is CASSQDHAGTLYNEQFF. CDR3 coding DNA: TGTGCCAGCAGCCAAGATCACGCCGGGACTTTGTACAATGAGCAGTTCTTC.

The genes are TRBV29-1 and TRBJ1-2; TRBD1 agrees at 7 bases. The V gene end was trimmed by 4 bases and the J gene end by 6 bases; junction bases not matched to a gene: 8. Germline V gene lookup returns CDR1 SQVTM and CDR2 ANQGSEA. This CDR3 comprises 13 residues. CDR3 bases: TGCAGCGTTGGCGAACAGGGGTGGGATGGCTACACCTTC. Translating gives CSVGEQGWDGYTF. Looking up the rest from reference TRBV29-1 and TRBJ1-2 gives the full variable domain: SAVISQKPSRDICQRGTSLTIQCQVDSQVTMMFWYRQQPGQSLTLIATANQGSEATYESGFVIDKFPISRPNLTFSTLTVSNMSPEDSSIYLCSVGEQGWDGYTFGSGTRLTVV.

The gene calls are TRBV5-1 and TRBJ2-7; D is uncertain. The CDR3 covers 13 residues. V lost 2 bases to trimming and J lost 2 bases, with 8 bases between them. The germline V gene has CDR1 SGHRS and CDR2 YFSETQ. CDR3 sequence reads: CASSFSTAYEQYF. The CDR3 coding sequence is TGCGCCAGCAGCTTTAGTACAGCCTACGAGCAGTACTTC.

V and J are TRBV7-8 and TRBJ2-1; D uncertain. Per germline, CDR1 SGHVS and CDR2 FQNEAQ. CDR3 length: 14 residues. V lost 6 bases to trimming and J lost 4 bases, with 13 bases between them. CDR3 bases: TGTGCCAGCAGACTCCTGGACCTTTACAATGAGCAGTTCTTC. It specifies CASRLLDLYNEQFF.

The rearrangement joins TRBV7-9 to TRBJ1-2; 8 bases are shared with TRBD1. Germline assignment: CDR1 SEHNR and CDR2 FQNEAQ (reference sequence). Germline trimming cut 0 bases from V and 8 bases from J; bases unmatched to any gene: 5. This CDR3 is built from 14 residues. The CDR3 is CASSLADRGRGYTF. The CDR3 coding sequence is TGTGCCAGCAGCTTAGCCGACAGGGGACGCGGCTACACCTTC. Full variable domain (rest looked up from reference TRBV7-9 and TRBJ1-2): DTGVSQNPRHKITKRGQNVTFRCDPISEHNRLYWYRQTLGQGPEFLTYFQNEAQLEKSRLLSDRFSAERPKGSFSTLEIQRTEQGDSAMYLCASSLADRGRGYTFGSGTRLTVV.

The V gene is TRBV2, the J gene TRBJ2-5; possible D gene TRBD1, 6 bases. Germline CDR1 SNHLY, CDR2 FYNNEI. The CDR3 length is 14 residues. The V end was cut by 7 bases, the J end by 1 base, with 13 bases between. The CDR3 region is CASTPGTLQETQYF. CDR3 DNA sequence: TGTGCCAGCACTCCCGGGACACTCCAAGAGACCCAGTACTTC.

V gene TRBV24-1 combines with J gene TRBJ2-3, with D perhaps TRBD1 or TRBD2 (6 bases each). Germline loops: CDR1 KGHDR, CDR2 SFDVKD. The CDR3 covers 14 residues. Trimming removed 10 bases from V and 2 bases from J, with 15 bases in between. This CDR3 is CATGGSGPTDTQYF. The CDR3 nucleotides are TGTGCCACGGGGGGCAGCGGACCCACAGATACGCAGTATTTT.

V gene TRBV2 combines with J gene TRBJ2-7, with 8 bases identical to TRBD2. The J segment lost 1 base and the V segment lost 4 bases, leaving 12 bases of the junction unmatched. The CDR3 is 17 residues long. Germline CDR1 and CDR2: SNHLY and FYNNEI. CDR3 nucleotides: TGTGCCAGCAGTGGATTAGCGCTAGCGGGCGTGTCCTACGAGCAGTACTTC. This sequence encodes CASSGLALAGVSYEQYF. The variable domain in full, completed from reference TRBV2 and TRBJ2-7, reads EPEVTQTPSHQVTQMGQEVILRCVPISNHLYFYWYRQILGQKVEFLVSFYNNEISEKSEIFDDQFSVERPDGSNFTLKIRSTKLEDSAMYFCASSGLALAGVSYEQYFGPGTRLTVT.

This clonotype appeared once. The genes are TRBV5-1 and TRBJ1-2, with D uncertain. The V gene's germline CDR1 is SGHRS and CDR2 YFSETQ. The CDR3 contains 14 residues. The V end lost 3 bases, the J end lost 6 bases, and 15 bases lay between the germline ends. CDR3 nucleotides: TGCGCCAGCAGCTACGGGGAGGACTTTCATGGCTACACCTTC. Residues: CASSYGEDFHGYTF.

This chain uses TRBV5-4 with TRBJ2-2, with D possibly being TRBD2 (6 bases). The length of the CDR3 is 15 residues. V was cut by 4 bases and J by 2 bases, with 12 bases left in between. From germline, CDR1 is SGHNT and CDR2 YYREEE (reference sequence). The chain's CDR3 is CASSGASENTGELFF. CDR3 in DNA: TGTGCCAGCAGCGGCGCTAGCGAAAACACCGGGGAGCTGTTTTTT. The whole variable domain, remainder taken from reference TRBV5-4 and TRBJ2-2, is ETGVTQSPTHLIKTRGQQVTLRCSSQSGHNTVSWYQQALGQGPQFIFQYYREEENGRGNFPPRFSGLQFPNYSSELNVNALELDDSALYLCASSGASENTGELFFGEGSRLTVL.

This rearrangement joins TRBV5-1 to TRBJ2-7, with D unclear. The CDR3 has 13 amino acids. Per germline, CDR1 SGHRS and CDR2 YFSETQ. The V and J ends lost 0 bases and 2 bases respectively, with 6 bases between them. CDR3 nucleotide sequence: TGCGCCAGCAGCTTGGGAAGTACCTACGAGCAGTACTTC. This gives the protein CASSLGSTYEQYF.